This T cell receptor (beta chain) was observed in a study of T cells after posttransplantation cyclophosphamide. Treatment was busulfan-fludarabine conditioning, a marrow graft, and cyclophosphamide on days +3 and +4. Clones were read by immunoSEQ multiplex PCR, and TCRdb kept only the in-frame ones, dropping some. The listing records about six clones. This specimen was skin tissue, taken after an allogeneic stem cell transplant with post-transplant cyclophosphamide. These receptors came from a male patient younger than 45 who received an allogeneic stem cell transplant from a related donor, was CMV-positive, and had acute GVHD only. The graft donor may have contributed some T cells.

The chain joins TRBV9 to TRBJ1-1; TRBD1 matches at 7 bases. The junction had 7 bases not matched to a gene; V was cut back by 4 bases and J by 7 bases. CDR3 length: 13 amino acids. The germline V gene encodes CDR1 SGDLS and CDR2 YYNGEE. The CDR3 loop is CASSPRDSLEAFF. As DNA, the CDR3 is TGTGCCAGCAGCCCCCGGGACAGCCTTGAAGCTTTCTTT.